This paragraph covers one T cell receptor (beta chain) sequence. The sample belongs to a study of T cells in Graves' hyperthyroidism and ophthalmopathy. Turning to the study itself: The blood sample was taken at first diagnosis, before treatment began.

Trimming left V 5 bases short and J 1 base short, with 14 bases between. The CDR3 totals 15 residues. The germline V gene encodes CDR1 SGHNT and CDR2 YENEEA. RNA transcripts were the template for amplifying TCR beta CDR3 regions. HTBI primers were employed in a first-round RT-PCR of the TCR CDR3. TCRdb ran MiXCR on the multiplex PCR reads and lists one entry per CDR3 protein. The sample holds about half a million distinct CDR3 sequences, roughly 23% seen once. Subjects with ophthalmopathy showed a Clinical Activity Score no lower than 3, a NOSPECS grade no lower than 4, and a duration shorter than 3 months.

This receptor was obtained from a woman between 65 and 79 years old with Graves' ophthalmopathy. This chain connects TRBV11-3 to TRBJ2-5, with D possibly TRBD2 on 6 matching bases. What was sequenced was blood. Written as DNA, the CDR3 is TGTGCCAGCAGCCCCCGGACTAATCTCCAAGAGACCCAGTACTTC. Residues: CASSPRTNLQETQYF.